This TCR beta chain is drawn from a study of vaccination effects on CD4 cells after COVID-19. Peptide-pool stimulation followed by sequencing identified expanded antigen-specific CD4+ clonotypes in the ViraFEST assay. Subsequent to ten to eleven days of culture, CD4+ T cells were isolated. Convalescent patients had PCR-confirmed SARS-CoV-2 infection between March and December 2020. Each participant was given two doses of one vaccine (BNT162b2 or mRNA-1273). Of note for this clone: No antigen is known for it.

The CDR3 is 16 amino acids. Trimming stripped 4 bases from V and 1 base from J, with 16 bases between. The germline CDR1 and CDR2 sequences are MGHRA and YSYEKL. The table came from immunoSEQ multiplex PCR; TCRdb's copy has only in-frame clones and leaves some out. The sample comprises about 14,000 clones, over 60% of which are singletons, and over 15% rests with the top ten. General study points: By a late point after vaccination, infection- and vaccine-induced clones had shrunk markedly through clonal contraction.

The specimen comprised CD4+ T cells from PBMCs cultured with SARS-CoV-2 spike peptides, sampled after COVID-19 vaccination. The genes are TRBV4-1 and TRBJ1-2; D is unclear. The TCR was taken from a human donor who had a prior SARS-CoV-2 infection. Here the CDR3 DNA reads TGCGCCAGCAGCCGCCCCGGCCAAACCCTTAACTATGGCTACACCTTC. This gives the protein CASSRPGQTLNYGYTF.